This T cell receptor beta chain appears in the sequencing data of a study of T cell responses to AZD1222 COVID-19 vaccine. Study results and limitations: Spike-specific TCR repertoires showed rising breadth and depth after two AZD1222 doses. CD4 TCRs associated with vaccination spanned spike, dominating at 160-218 and 743-854. Samples come after the peak T cell response, not at day 14.

Worth noting for this clone: The antigen is unknown.

The CDR3 covers 17 residues. Germline values: CDR1 LNHDA, CDR2 SQIVND (reference sequence). The germline V and J ends were trimmed by 7 bases and 4 bases, with 23 bases remaining between them. Data came from immunoSEQ multiplex PCR; TCRdb stores just in-frame clones and leaves some out. Counted here are some 140,000 clones, approximately 92% occurring once; the ten biggest clones make up 2.5% to 3.5%. The receptor comes from an adult in good health. The gene calls are TRBV19 and TRBJ1-3; maybe TRBD1 (5 bases). This sample comprised peripheral blood, obtained on day 0 of AZD1222 vaccination. CDR3 sequence (DNA): TGTGCCAGTATGATCGGATCAGGGTCGGAGAGAGGAAACACCATATATTTT. It yields the protein CASMIGSGSERGNTIYF.